This T cell receptor (beta chain) emerged from a study of blood T cell repertoires in COVID-19. As for the study in general: COVID-19 samples from acute and convalescent phases originated in the United States, Italy and Spain. T cells, B-cell-depleted T cells, or PBMCs supplied cDNA or gDNA.

In the original processing: Reference gene primers were amplified, and this amplification served to estimate nucleated cell counts. Assay used: immunoSEQ multiplex PCR; TCRdb lists only in-frame clones, some missing. D and trimming come from the DNA, and the V and J calls and clone size come from that table. The sample carries under 300,000 clones, roughly 90% recorded once. Germline V gene data show CDR1 as SGHVS and CDR2 as FNYEAQ. V shed 4 bases and J 6 bases; nucleotides not matched to a gene: 10. The CDR3 consists of 17 residues. Sequencing was done on a sample of peripheral blood. The chain links TRBV7-6 to TRBJ1-5; 12 bases agree with TRBD1. This clonotype originated in a young woman with active or convalescent COVID-19. This chain's CDR3 is CASSSLPGTGGGQPQHF. The DNA for the CDR3 is TGTGCCAGCAGCTCACTGCCCGGGACAGGGGGCGGTCAGCCCCAGCATTTT.